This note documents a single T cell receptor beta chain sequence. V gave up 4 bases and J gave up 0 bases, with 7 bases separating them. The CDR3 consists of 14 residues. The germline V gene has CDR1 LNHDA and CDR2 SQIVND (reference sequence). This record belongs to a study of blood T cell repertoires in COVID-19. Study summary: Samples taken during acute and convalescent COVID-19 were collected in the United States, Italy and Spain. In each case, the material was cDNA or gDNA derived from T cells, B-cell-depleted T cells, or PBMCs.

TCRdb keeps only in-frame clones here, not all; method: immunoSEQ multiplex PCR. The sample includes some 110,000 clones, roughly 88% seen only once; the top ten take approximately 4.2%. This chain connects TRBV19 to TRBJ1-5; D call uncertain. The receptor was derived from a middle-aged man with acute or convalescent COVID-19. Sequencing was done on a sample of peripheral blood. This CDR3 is CASSSYSSNQPQHF. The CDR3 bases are TGTGCCAGTAGTAGTTACAGTAGCAATCAGCCCCAGCATTTT.